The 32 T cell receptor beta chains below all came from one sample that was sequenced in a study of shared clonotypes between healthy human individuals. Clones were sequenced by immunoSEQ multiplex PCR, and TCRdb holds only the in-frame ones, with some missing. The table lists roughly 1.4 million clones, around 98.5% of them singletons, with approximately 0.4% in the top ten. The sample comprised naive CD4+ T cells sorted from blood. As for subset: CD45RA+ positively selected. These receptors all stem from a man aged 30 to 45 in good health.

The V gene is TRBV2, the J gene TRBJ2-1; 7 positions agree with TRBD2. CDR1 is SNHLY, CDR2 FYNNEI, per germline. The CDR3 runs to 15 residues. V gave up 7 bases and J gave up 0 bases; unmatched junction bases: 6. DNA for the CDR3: TGTGCCAGCATAGGGCGGGAGAACTCCTACAATGAGCAGTTCTTC. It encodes CASIGRENSYNEQFF.

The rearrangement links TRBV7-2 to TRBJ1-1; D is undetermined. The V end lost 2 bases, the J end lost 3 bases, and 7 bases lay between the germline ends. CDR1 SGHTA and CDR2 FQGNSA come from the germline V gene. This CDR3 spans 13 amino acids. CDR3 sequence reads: CASSLSAYTEAFF. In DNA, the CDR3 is TGTGCCAGCAGCTTATCGGCCTACACTGAAGCTTTCTTT. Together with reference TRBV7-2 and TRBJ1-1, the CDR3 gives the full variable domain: GAGVSQSPSNKVTEKGKDVELRCDPISGHTALYWYRQSLGQGLEFLIYFQGNSAPDKSGLPSDRFSAERTGGSVSTLTIQRTQQEDSAVYLCASSLSAYTEAFFGQGTRLTVV.

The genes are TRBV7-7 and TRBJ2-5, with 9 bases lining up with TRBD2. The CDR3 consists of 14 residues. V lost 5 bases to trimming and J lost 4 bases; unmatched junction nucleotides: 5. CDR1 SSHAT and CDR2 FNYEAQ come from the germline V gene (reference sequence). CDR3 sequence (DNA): TGTGCCAGCAGCCGGGGACTAGCATCAGAGACCCAGTACTTC. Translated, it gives CASSRGLASETQYF.

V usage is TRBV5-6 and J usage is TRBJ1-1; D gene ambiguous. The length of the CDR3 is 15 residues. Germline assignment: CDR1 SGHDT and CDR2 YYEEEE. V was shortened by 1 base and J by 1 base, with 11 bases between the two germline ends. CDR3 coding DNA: TGTGCCAGCAGCTTGTATAAGGGAAGGAACACTGAAGCTTTCTTT. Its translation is CASSLYKGRNTEAFF. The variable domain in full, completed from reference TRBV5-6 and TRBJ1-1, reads DAGVTQSPTHLIKTRGQQVTLRCSPKSGHDTVSWYQQALGQGPQFIFQYYEEEERQRGNFPDRFSGHQFPNYSSELNVNALLLGDSALYLCASSLYKGRNTEAFFGQGTRLTVV.

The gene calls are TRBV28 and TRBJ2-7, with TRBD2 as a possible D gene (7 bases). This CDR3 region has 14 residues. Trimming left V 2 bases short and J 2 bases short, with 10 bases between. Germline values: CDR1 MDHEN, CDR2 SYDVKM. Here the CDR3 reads CASSLERDTYEQYF. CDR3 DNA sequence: TGTGCCAGCAGTTTAGAGCGGGACACCTACGAGCAGTACTTC.

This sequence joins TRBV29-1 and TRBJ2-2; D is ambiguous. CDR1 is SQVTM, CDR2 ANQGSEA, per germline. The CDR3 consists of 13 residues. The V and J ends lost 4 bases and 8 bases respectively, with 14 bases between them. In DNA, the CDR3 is TGCAGCGTTGCTTCGGGCCATGTAGGGGAGCTGTTTTTT. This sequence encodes CSVASGHVGELFF.

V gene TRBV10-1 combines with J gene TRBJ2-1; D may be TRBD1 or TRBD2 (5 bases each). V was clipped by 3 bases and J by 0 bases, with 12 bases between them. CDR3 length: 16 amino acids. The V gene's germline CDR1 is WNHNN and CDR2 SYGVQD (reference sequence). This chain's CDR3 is CASSDLGRNSYNEQFF. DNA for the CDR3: TGCGCCAGCAGTGATCTGGGACGAAACTCCTACAATGAGCAGTTCTTC.

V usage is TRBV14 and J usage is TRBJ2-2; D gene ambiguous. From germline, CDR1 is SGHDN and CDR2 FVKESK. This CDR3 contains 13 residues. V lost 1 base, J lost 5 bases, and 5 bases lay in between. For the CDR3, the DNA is TGTGCCAGCAGCCAAGTAGTTACCGGGGAGCTGTTTTTT. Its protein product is CASSQVVTGELFF.

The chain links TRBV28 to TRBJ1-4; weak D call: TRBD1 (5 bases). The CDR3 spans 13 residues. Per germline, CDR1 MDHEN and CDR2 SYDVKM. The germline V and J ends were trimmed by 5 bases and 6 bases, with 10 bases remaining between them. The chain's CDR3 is CASSAQGYEKLFF. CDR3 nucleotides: TGTGCCAGCAGTGCTCAGGGTTATGAAAAACTGTTTTTT.

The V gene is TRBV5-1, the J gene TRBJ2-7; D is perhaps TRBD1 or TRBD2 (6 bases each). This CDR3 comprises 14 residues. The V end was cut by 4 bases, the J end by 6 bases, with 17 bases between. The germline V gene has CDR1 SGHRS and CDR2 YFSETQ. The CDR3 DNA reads TGCGCCAGCAGCGCGGGACAACCCGCGGGCGAGCAGTACTTC. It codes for CASSAGQPAGEQYF.

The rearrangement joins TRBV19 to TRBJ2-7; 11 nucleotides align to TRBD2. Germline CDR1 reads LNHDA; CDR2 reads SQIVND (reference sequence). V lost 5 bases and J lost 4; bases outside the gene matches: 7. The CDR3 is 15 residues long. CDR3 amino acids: CASSAPGLAEYEQYF. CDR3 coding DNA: TGTGCCAGTAGTGCACCGGGACTAGCGGAATACGAGCAGTACTTC.

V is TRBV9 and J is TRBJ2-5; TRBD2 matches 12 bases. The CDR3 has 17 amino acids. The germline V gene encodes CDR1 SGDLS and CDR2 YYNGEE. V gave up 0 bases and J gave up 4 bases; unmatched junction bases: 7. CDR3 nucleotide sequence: TGTGCCAGCAGCGTAGAGCCCCTAGCGGGAGGGCGAGAGACCCAGTACTTC. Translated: CASSVEPLAGGRETQYF.

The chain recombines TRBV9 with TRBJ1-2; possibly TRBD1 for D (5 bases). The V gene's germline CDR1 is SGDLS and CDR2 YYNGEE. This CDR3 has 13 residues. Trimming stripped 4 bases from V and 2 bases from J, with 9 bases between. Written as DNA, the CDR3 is TGTGCCAGCAGCCTCAGGGCAAACTATGGCTACACCTTC. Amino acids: CASSLRANYGYTF.

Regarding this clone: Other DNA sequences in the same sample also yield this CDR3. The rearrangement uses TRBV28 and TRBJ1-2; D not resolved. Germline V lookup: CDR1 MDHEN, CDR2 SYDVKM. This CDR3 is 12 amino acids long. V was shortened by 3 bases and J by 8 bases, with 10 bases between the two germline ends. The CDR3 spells CASSFPGGGYTF. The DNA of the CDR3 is TGTGCCAGCAGTTTTCCGGGAGGGGGCTACACCTTC.

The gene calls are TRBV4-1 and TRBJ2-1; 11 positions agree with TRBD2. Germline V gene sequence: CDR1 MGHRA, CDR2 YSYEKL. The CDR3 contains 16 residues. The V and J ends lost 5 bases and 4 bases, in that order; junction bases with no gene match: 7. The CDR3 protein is CASSGIGLAGYNEQFF. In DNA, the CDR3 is TGCGCCAGCAGCGGGATAGGACTAGCGGGTTACAATGAGCAGTTCTTC.

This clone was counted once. The CDR3 spells CASSLLNSGGEQFF. The CDR3, as DNA: TGCGCCAGCAGCTTGTTGAATTCGGGTGGAGAGCAGTTCTTC. The V call is TRBV5-1, the J call TRBJ2-1; D remains ambiguous. This CDR3 region has 14 residues. Deletions cut 1 base from V and 10 bases from J, with 15 bases between. Germline lookup yields CDR1 SGHRS and CDR2 YFSETQ. The full variable domain, its missing parts supplied by reference TRBV5-1 and TRBJ2-1, is KAGVTQTPRYLIKTRGQQVTLSCSPISGHRSVSWYQQTPGQGLQFLFEYFSETQRNKGNFPGRFSGRQFSNSRSEMNVSTLELGDSALYLCASSLLNSGGEQFFGPGTRLTVL.

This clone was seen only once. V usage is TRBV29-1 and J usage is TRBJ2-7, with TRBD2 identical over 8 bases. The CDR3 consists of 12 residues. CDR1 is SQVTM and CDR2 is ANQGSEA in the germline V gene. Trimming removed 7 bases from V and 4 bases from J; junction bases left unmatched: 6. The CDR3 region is CSAGTSRYEQYF. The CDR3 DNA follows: TGCAGCGCCGGGACTAGTCGATACGAGCAGTACTTC.

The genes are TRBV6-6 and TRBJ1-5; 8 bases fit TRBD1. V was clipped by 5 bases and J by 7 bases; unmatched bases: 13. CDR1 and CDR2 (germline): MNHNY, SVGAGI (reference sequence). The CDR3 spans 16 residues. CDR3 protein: CASSTRTGSHNQPQHF. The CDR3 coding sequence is TGTGCCAGCAGTACTCGGACAGGGAGTCACAACCAGCCCCAGCATTTT.

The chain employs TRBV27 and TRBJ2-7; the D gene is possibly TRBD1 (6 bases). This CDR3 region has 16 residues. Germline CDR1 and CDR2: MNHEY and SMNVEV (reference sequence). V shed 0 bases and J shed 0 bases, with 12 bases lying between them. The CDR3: CASSLSRRRGSYEQYF. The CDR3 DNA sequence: TGTGCCAGCAGTTTATCGAGACGCAGGGGCTCCTACGAGCAGTACTTC.

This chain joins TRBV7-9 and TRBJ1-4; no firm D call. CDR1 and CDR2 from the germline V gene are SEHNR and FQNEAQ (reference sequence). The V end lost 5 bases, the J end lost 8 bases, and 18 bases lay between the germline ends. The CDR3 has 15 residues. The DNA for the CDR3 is TGTGCCAGCAGCCCTGGCTTCCCGGAGCGGGAAAAACTGTTTTTT. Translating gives CASSPGFPEREKLFF.

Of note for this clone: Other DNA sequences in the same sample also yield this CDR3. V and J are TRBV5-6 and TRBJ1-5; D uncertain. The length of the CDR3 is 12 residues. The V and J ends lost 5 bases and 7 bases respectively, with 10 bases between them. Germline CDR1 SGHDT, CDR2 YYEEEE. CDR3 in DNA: TGTGCCAGCAGTCTCCTCGGCCAGCCCCAGCATTTT. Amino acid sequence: CASSLLGQPQHF.

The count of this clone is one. The CDR3 bases are TGTGCCACCAGCAGAGATTTCGACGAGCAGTACTTC. It yields the protein CATSRDFDEQYF. V is TRBV15 and J is TRBJ2-7; D unresolved. V lost 0 bases and J 5 bases, leaving 5 bases between the germline ends. This CDR3 has 12 residues. CDR1 LNHNV and CDR2 YYDKDF come from the germline V gene (reference sequence).

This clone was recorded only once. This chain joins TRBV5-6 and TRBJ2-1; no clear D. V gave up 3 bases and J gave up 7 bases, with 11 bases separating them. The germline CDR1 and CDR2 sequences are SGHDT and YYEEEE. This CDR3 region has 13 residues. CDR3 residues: CASSSGRNNEQFF. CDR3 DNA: TGTGCCAGCAGCTCCGGACGGAATAATGAGCAGTTCTTC.

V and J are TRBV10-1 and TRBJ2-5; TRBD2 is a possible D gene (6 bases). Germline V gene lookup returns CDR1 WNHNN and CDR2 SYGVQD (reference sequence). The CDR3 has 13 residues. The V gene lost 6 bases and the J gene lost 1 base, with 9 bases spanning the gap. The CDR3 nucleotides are TGCGCCAGCAGAAGACTAGGCCAAGAGACCCAGTACTTC. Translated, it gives CASRRLGQETQYF.

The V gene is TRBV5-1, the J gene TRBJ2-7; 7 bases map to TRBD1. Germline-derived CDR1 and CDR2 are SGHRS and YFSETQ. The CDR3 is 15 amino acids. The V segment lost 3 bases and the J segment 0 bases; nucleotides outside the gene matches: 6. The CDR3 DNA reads TGCGCCAGCAGCTCTACGGGACAGTTCTCCTACGAGCAGTACTTC. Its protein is CASSSTGQFSYEQYF.

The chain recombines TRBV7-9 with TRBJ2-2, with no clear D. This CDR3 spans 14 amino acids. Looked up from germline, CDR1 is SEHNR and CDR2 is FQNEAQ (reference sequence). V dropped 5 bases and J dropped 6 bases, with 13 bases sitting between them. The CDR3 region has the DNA TGTGCCAGCAGCGTGGGTTTAAGGGCCGGGGAGCTGTTTTTT. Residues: CASSVGLRAGELFF.

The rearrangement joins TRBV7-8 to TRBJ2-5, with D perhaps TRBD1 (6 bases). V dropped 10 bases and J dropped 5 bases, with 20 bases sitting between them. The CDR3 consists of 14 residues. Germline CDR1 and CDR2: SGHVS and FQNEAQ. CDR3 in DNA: TGTGCCAACCAACAGGGCGAGGGTGCGGAGACCCAGTACTTC. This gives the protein CANQQGEGAETQYF.

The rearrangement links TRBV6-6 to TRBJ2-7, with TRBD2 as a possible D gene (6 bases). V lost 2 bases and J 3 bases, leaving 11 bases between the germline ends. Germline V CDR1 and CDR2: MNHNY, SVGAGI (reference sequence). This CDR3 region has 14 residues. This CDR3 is CASSYGGAFYEQYF. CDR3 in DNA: TGTGCCAGCAGTTACGGCGGGGCTTTCTACGAGCAGTACTTC.

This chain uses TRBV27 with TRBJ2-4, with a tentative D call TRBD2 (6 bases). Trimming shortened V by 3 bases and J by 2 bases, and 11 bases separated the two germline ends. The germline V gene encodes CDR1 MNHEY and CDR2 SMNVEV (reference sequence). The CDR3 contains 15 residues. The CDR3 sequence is CASSLSGLTKNIQYF. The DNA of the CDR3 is TGTGCCAGCAGTTTGTCGGGACTCACCAAAAACATTCAGTACTTC.

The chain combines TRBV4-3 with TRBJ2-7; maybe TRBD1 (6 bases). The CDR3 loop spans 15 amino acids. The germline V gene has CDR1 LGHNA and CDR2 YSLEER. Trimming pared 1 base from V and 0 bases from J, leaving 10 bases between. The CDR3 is CASSQVRGGSYEQYF. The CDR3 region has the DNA TGCGCCAGCAGCCAAGTTCGAGGGGGCTCCTACGAGCAGTACTTC.

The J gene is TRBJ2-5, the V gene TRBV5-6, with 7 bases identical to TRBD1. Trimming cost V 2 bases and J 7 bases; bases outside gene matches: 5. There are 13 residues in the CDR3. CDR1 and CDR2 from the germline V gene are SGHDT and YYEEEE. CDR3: CASSFDRVWTQYF. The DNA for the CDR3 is TGTGCCAGCAGCTTCGACAGGGTCTGGACCCAGTACTTC.

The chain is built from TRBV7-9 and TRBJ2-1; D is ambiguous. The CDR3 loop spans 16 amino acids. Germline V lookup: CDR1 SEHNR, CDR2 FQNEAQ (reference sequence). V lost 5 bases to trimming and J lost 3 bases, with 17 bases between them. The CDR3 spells CASSPDALSVYNEQFF. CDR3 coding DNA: TGTGCCAGCAGCCCCGACGCGTTGAGCGTCTACAATGAGCAGTTCTTC.